This section outlines one TCR beta chain sequence together with its context. In its sample, this clone was seen many times. The antigen it binds to is not known. No qualities accompany the bases; no much larger clone lies one base away. The sample holds other DNA sequences that translate to the same CDR3. To prepare the library, PCR was applied. The sequencer listed for this sample is Illumina HiSeq 4000. High-throughput sequencing was used to profile the TCR beta-chain CDR3 region of every patient. On the study's bioinformatics: A classifier to discriminate distant-metastatic papillary thyroid cancer patients was built from CDR3 differences across clinicopathological groups. The Shannon index was used to measure repertoire diversity, and the Morisita-Horn index was used to measure how similar tumor and blood repertoires were. The public reads were quality trimmed at Q25 with fastp and then assembled into clones with MiXCR by TCRdb, keeping productive beta chains. Here the V and J calls rest on TCRdb's processing, not on the authors' analysis. The sample has approximately 79,000 clones on record, 8.6% of them singletons. The ten most abundant clones make up under 9% of the sample.

The sample is drawn from a study of metastatic and nonmetastatic thyroid tumors (dated by TCRdb to the early 2020s). Broadly, across the study: For patients with malignant and with benign thyroid disease, the researchers compared repertoires between peripheral blood samples and tumor or nodule tissue samples. Overall study outcomes, separate from this receptor: In both blood and tumor samples, malignant tumors were reported to have significantly higher TCR beta diversity than benign nodules.

No treatment had been received by any patient before thyroid surgery. Using T-cell receptor beta sequencing, the study looked back at clinical samples from patients collected from about 2011 to 2018. The CDR3 contains 15 residues, cysteine and phenylalanine counted. The read is trimmed to its CDR3 DNA, 45 bases read in frame from base 1. CDR1 SNHLY and CDR2 FYNNEI were looked up in the germline V gene. V is shortened by 7 bases, J by 3 bases, and the region joining them spans 19 bases. The TCR was taken from a female donor with papillary thyroid cancer or a benign thyroid nodule (not recorded which). Some clones in this sample may be carry-over from other donors' samples. The chain is encoded by TRBV2 joined to TRBJ2-7, with the D gene possibly TRBD1 or TRBD2, each one fitting 5 bases. The source material was blood. The nucleotide sequence is given as TGTGCCAGCACCGCGGGCCGGGACGGGTTCTACGAGCAGTACTTC. This sequence encodes CASTAGRDGFYEQYF.